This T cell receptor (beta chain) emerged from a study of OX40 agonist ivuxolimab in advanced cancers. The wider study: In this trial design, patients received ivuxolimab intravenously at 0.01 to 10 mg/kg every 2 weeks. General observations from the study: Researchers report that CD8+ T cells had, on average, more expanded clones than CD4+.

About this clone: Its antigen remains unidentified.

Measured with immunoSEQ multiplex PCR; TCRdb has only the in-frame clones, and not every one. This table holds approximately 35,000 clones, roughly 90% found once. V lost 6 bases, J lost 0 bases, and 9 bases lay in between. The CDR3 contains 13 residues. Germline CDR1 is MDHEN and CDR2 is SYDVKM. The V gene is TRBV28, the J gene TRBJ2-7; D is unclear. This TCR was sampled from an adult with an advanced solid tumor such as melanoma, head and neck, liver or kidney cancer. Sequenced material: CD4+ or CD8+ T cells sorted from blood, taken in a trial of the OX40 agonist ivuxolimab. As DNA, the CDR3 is TGTGCCAGCAGCATCGGCGGCTCCTACGAGCAGTACTTC. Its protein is CASSIGGSYEQYF.